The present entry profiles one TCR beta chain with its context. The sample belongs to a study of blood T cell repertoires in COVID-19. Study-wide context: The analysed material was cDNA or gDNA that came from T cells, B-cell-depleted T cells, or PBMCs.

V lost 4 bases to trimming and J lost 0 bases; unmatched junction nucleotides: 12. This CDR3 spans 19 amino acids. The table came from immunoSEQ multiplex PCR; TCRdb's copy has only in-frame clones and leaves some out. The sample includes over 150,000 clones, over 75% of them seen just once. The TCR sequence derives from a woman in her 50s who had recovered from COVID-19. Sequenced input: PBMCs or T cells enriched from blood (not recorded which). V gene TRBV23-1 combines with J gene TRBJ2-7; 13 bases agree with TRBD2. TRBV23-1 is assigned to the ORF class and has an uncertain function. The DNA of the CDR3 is TGCGCCAGCAGTCGGCCGGGACTAGCGGGAAGGCCCCGCTCCTACGAGCAGTACTTC. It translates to CASSRPGLAGRPRSYEQYF.